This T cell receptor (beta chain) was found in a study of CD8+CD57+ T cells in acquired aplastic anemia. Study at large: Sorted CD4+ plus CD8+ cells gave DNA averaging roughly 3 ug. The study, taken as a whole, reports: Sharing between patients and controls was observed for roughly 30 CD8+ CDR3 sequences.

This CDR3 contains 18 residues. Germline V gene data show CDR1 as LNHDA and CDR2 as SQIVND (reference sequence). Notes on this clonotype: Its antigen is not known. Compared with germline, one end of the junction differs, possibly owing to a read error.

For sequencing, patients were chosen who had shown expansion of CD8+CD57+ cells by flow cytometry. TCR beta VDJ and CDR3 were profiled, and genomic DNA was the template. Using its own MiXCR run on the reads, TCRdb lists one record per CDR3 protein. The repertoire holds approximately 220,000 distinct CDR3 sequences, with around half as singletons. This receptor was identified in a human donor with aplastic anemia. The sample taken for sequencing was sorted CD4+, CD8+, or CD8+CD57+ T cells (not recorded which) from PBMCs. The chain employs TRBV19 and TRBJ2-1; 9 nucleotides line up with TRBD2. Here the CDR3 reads CVSSTTQLAGGLGNEQFF. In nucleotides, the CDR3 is TGTGTCAGTAGTACAACCCAGTTGGCGGGGGGGCTAGGTAATGAGCAGTTCTTC.